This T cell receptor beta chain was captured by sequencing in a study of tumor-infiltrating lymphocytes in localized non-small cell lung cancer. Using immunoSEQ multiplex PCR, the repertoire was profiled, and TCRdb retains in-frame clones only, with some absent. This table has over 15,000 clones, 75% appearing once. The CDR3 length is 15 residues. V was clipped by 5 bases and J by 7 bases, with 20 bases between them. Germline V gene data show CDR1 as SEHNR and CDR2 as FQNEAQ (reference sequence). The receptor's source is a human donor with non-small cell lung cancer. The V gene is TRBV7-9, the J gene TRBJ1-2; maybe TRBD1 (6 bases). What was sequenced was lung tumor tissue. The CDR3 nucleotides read TGTGCCAGCAGCCCACCCACGGGGGGCAGGGGTGGCTACACCTTC. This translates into CASSPPTGGRGGYTF. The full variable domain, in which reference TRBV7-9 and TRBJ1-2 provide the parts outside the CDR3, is DTGVSQNPRHKITKRGQNVTFRCDPISEHNRLYWYRQTLGQGPEFLTYFQNEAQLEKSRLLSDRFSAERPKGSFSTLEIQRTEQGDSAMYLCASSPPTGGRGGYTFGSGTRLTVV.